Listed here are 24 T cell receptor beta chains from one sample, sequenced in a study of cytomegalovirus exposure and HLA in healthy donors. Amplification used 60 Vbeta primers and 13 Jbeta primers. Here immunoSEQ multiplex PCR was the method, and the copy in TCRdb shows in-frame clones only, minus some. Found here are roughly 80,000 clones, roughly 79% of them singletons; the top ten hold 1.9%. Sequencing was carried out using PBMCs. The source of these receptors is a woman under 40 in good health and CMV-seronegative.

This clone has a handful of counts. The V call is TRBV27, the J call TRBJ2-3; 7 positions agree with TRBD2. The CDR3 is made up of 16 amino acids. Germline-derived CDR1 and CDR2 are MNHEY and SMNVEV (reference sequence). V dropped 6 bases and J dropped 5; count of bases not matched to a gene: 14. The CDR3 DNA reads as TGTGCCAGCAGCCCGGGCGGGGGAGGTTTAAGAGATACGCAGTATTTT. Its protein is CASSPGGGGLRDTQYF.

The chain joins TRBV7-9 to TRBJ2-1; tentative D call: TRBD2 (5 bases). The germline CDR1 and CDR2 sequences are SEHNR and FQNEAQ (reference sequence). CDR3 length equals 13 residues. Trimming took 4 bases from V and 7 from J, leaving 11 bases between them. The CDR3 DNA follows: TGTGCCAGCAGCTCCCCTAGCATTAATGAGCAGTTCTTC. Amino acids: CASSSPSINEQFF.

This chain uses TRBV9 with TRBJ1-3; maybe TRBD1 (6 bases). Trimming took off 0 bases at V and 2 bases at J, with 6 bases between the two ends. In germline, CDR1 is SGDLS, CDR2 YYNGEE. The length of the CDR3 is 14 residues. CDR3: CASSVGTAGNTIYF. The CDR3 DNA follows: TGTGCCAGCAGCGTAGGGACAGCTGGAAACACCATATATTTT.

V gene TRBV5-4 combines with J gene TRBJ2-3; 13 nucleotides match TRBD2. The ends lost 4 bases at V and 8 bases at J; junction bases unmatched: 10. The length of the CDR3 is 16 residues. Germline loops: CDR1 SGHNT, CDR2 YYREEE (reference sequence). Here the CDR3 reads CASSPDRGTSGVTQYF. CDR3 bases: TGTGCCAGCAGCCCGGACAGGGGGACTAGCGGGGTTACGCAGTATTTT.

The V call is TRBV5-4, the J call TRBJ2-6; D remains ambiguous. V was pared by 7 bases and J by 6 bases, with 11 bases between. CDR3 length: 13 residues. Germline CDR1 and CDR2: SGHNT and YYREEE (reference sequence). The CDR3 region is CASSLGLANVLTF. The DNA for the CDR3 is TGTGCCAGCTCACTTGGGCTGGCCAACGTCCTGACTTTC. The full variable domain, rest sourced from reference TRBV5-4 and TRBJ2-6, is ETGVTQSPTHLIKTRGQQVTLRCSSQSGHNTVSWYQQALGQGPQFIFQYYREEENGRGNFPPRFSGLQFPNYSSELNVNALELDDSALYLCASSLGLANVLTFGAGSRLTVL.

Here the CDR3 DNA reads TGCGCCAGCAGCTTGGACAGAAATCAGCCCCAGCATTTT. Protein product: CASSLDRNQPQHF. The gene calls are TRBV5-1 and TRBJ1-5; D gene unclear. Germline V gene sequence: CDR1 SGHRS, CDR2 YFSETQ. CDR3 size: 13 residues. V lost 0 bases, J lost 4 bases, and 5 bases lay in between.

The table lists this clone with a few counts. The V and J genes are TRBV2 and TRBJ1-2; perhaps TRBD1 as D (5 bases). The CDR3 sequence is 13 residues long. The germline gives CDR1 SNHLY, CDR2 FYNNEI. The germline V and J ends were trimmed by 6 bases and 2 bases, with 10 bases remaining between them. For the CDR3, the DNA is TGTGCCAGCAGGGTACAGGTGAACTATGGCTACACCTTC. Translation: CASRVQVNYGYTF.

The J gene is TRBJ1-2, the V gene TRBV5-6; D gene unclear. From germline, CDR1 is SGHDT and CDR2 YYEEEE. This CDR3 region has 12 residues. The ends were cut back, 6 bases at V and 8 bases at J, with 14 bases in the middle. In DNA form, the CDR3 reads TGTGCCAGCAACCAAGCGGCGGGCGGCTACACCTTC. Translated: CASNQAAGGYTF.

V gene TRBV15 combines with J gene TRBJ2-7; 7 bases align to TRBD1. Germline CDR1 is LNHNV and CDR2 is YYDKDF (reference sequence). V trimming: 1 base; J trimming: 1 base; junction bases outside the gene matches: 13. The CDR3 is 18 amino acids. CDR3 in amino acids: CATSRATGASYGSYEQYF. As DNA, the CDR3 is TGTGCCACCAGCAGAGCAACAGGGGCCTCCTATGGATCCTACGAGCAGTACTTC.

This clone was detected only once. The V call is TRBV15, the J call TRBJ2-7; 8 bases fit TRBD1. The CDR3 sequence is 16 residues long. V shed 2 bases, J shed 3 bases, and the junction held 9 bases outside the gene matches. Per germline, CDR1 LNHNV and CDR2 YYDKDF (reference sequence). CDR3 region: CATSRSRGQGNYEQYF. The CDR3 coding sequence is TGTGCCACCAGCAGATCCCGAGGACAGGGAAACTACGAGCAGTACTTC.

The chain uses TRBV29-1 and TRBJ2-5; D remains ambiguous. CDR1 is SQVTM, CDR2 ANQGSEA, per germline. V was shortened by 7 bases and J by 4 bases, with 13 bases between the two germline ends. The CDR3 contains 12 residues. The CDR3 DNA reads TGCAGCGGACAACCTGACGGAGAGACCCAGTACTTC. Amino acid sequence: CSGQPDGETQYF.

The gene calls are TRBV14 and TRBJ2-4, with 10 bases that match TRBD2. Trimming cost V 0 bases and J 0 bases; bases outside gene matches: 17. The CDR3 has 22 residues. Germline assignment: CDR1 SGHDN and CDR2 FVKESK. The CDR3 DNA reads TGTGCCAGCAGCCAAGATAGCGCTTTGGTAGCGGGAGGACCCTTAGCCAAAAACATTCAGTACTTC. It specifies CASSQDSALVAGGPLAKNIQYF.

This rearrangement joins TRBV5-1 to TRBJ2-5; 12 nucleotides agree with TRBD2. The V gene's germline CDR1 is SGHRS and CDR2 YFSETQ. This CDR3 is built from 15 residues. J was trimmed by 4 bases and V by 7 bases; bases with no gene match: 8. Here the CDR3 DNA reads TGCGCCAGCCGCCCTCGACTAGCGGGAGTAGAGACCCAGTACTTC. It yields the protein CASRPRLAGVETQYF.

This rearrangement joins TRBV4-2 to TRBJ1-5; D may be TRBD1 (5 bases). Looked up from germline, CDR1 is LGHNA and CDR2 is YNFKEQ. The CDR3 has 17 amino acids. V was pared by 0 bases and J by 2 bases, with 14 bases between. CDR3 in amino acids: CASSQEGGGSGNQPQHF. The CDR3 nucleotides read TGTGCCAGCAGCCAAGAGGGGGGGGGAAGCGGCAATCAGCCCCAGCATTTT.

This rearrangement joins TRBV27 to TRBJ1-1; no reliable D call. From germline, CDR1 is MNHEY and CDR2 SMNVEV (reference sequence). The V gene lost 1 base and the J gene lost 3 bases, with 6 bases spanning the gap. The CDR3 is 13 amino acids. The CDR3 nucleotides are TGTGCCAGCAGTTTATTTCGGGACACTGAAGCTTTCTTT. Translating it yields CASSLFRDTEAFF.

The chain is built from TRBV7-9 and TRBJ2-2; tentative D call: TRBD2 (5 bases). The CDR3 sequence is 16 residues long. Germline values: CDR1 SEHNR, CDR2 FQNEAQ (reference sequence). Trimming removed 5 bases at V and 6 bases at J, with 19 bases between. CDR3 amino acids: CASSARPGWTAGELFF. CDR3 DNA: TGTGCCAGCAGCGCCCGCCCGGGATGGACCGCCGGGGAGCTGTTTTTT. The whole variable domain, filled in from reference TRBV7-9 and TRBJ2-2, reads DTGVSQNPRHKITKRGQNVTFRCDPISEHNRLYWYRQTLGQGPEFLTYFQNEAQLEKSRLLSDRFSAERPKGSFSTLEIQRTEQGDSAMYLCASSARPGWTAGELFFGEGSRLTVL.

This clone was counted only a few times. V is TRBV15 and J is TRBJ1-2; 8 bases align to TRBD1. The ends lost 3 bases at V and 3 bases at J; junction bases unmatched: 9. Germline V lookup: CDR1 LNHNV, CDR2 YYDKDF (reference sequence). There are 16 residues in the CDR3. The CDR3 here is CATSSWAGGLYYGYTF. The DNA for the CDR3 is TGTGCCACCAGCAGCTGGGCAGGGGGCTTATACTATGGCTACACCTTC. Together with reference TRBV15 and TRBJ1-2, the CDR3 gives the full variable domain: DAMVIQNPRYQVTQFGKPVTLSCSQTLNHNVMYWYQQKSSQAPKLLFHYYDKDFNNEADTPDNFQSRRPNTSFCFLDIRSPGLGDTAMYLCATSSWAGGLYYGYTFGSGTRLTVV.

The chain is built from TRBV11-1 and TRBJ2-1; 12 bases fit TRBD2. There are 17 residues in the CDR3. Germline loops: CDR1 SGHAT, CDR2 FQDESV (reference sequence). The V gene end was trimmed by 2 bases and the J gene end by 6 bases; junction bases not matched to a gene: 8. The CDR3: CASSLWERTSGINEQFF. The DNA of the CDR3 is TGTGCCAGCAGCTTATGGGAGCGGACTAGCGGGATCAATGAGCAGTTCTTC. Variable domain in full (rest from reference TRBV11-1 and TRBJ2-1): EAEVAQSPRYKITEKSQAVAFWCDPISGHATLYWYRQILGQGPELLVQFQDESVVDDSQLPKDRFSAERLKGVDSTLKIQPAELGDSAMYLCASSLWERTSGINEQFFGPGTRLTVL.

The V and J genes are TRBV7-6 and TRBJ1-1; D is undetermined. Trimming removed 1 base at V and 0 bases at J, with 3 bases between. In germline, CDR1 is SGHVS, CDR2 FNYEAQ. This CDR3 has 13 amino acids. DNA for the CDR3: TGTGCCAGCAGCTTAGACTTGAACACTGAAGCTTTCTTT. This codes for CASSLDLNTEAFF.

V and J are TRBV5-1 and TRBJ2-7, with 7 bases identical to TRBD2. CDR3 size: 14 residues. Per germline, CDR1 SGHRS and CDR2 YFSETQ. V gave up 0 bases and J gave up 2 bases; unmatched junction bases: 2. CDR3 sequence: CASSLVAGTYEQYF. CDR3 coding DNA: TGCGCCAGCAGCTTGGTAGCGGGTACCTACGAGCAGTACTTC.

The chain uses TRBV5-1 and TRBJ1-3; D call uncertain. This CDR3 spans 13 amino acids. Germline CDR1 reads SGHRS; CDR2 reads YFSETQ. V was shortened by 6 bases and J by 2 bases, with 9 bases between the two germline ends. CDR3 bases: TGCGCCAGCACCGATCTACCTGGAAACACCATATATTTT. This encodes CASTDLPGNTIYF.

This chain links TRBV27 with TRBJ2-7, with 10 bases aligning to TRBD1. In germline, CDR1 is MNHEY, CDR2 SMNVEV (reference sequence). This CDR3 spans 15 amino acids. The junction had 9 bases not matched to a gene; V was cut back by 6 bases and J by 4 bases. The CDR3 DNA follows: TGTGCCAGCAGCCCGCAAGGACAGGGGGGGTACGAGCAGTACTTC. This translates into CASSPQGQGGYEQYF.

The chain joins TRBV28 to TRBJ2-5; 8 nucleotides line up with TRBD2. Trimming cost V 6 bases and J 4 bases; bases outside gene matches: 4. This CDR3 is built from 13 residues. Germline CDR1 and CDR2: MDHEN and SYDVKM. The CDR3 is CASSIGGGETQYF. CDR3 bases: TGTGCCAGCAGCATCGGGGGGGGAGAGACCCAGTACTTC.

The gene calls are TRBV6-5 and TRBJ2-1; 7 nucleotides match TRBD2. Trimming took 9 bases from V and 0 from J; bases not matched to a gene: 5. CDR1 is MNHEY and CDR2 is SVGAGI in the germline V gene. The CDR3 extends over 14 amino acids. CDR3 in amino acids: CASLKRDSYNEQFF. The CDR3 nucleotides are TGTGCCAGTCTCAAGCGGGACTCCTACAATGAGCAGTTCTTC.